This T cell receptor (beta chain) was recorded in a study of T cell responses to AZD1222 COVID-19 vaccine. Across the study: Pooled samples include second doses given at about 4 or 12 weeks. General observations from the study: Reports say nearly half of spike-specific TCRs go after unmutated variant regions. Spike-specific TCR repertoires showed rising breadth and depth after two AZD1222 doses.

The table came from immunoSEQ multiplex PCR; TCRdb's copy has only in-frame clones and leaves some out. The sample records over 130,000 clones, approximately 94% being singletons. Concerning this clone itself: The antigen is not known.

The V and J ends lost 2 bases and 2 bases respectively, with 10 bases between them. The CDR3 has 15 residues. The germline V gene has CDR1 MNHEY and CDR2 SMNVEV (reference sequence). This clonotype was sampled from an adult in good health. The chain is built from TRBV27 and TRBJ1-5; D may be TRBD1 (6 bases). The sample was peripheral blood, taken on day 0 of AZD1222 vaccination. The CDR3 spells CASSLRGFGNQPQHF. DNA for the CDR3: TGTGCCAGCAGTTTAAGGGGGTTTGGCAATCAGCCCCAGCATTTT.